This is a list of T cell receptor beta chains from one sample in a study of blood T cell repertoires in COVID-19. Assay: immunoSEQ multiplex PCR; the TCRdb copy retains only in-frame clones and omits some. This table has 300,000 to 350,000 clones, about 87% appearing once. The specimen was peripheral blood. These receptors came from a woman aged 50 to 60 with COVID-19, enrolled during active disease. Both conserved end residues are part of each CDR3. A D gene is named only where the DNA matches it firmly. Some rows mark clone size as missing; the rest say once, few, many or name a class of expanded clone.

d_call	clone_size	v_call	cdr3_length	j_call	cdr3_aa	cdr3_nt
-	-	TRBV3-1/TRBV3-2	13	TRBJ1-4	CASSQSGGEKLFF	TGTGCCAGCAGCCAGAGTGGGGGGGAAAAACTGTTTTTT
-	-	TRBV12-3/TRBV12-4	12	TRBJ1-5	CASSPDRPPQHF	TGTGCCAGCAGTCCAGACAGACCGCCCCAGCATTTT
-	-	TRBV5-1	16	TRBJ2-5	CASSLGLMTAQETQYF	TGCGCCAGCAGCTTAGGCCTAATGACAGCTCAAGAGACCCAGTACTTC
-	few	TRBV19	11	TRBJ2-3	CATRISNTQYF	TGTGCCACCAGGATCTCGAATACGCAGTATTTT
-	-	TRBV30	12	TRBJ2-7	CAWSSPSYEQYF	TGTGCCTGGAGTTCTCCGTCCTACGAGCAGTACTTC
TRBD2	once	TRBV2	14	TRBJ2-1	CASSPGLADNEQFF	TGTGCCAGCAGTCCGGGACTAGCGGACAATGAGCAGTTCTTC
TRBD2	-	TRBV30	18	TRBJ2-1	CVWGKGGRASGWSGEQFF	TGTGTCTGGGGCAAAGGAGGTCGGGCTAGCGGATGGAGTGGGGAGCAGTTCTTC
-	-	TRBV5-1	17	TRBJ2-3	CASSSLGRGSSTDTQYF	TGCGCCAGCAGCTCCCTCGGCCGCGGGTCTAGCACAGATACGCAGTATTTT
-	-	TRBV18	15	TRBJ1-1	CASSPSRIRDTEAFF	TGTGCCAGCTCACCGTCGAGGATCCGGGACACTGAAGCTTTCTTT
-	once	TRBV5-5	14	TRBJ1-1	CASSPEWVGTEAFF	TGTGCCAGCAGCCCGGAGTGGGTTGGGACTGAAGCTTTCTTT
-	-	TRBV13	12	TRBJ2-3	CASSRGTDTQYF	TGTGCCAGCAGCCGTGGCACAGATACGCAGTATTTT
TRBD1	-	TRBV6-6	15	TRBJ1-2	CASRETGGFGYGYTF	TGTGCCAGCAGGGAAACAGGGGGCTTTGGCTATGGCTACACCTTC
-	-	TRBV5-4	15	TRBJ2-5	CASRERLDPREDQYF	TGTGCCAGCAGGGAACGACTAGACCCTAGAGAGGACCAGTACTTC
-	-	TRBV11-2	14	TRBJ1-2	CASSLRSINYGYTF	TGTGCCAGCAGCTTACGGTCCATAAACTATGGCTACACCTTC
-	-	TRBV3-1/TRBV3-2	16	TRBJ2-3	CASSQDSSRSTDTQYF	TGTGCCAGCAGCCAAGATTCATCCCGGAGCACAGATACGCAGTATTTT
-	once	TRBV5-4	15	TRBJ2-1	CASSWLREDYNEQFF	TGTGCCAGCAGCTGGTTGAGGGAGGACTACAATGAGCAGTTCTTC
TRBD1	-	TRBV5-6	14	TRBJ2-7	CASSLGLQGSEQYF	TGTGCCAGCAGCTTGGGCTTACAGGGGAGTGAGCAGTACTTC
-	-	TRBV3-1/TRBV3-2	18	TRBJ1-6	CASSQGQNGCHYNSPLHF	TGTGCCAGCAGCCAAGGACAGAACGGGTGCCACTATAATTCACCCCTCCACTTT
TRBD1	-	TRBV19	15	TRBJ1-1	CASSTGQGIHTEAFF	TGTGCCAGTAGTACGGGACAGGGTATACACACTGAAGCTTTCTTT
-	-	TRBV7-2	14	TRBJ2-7	CASSLTYRDYEQYF	TGTGCCAGCAGTTTGACTTACAGGGATTACGAGCAGTACTTC
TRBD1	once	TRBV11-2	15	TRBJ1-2	CASSSTGRTNYGYTF	TGTGCCAGCAGCTCGACAGGGCGGACTAACTATGGCTACACCTTC
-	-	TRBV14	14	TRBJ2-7	CASSQKGYRADIHF	TGTGCCAGCAGCCAGAAGGGATACAGGGCGGATATCCACTTC
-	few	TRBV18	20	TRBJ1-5	CASSPTTGTGRTVFFQPQHF	TGTGCCAGCTCACCCACCACCGGAACTGGTAGGACAGTTTTTTTTCAGCCCCAGCATTTT
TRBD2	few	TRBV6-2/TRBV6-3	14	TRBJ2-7	CASSYGTSGYEQYF	TGTGCCAGCAGTTACGGGACTAGCGGCTACGAGCAGTACTTC
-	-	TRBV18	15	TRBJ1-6	CASSPEFGGETPLHF	TGTGCCAGCTCACCGGAGTTCGGGGGGGAGACACCCCTCCACTTT
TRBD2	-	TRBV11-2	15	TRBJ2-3	CASSPNSGRGDTQYF	TGTGCCAGCAGCCCTAATAGCGGGAGAGGTGATACGCAGTATTTT
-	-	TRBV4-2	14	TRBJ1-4	CASSLGTYNEKLFF	TGTGCCAGCAGCCTAGGGACATATAATGAAAAACTGTTTTTT
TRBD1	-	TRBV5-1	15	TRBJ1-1	CASSSGQGMVTEAFF	TGCGCCAGCAGCTCGGGACAGGGGATGGTCACTGAAGCTTTCTTT
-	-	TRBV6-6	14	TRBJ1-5	CASRGPQVNQPQHF	TGTGCCAGCAGGGGTCCTCAGGTCAATCAGCCCCAGCATTTT
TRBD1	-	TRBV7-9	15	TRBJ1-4	CASSRTDRGLEKLFF	TGTGCCAGCAGCAGAACGGACAGGGGGTTGGAAAAACTGTTTTTT
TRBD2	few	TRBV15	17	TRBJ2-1	CATSRPRGSGMANEQFF	TGTGCCACCAGCAGGCCCCGAGGGAGCGGGATGGCCAATGAGCAGTTCTTC
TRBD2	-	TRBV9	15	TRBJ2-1	CASSTASGRPNEQFF	TGTGCCAGCAGCACCGCTAGCGGGAGGCCCAATGAGCAGTTCTTC
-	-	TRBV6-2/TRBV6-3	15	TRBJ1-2	CASSYPGTHNYGYTF	TGTGCCAGCAGTTACCCCGGGACACACAACTATGGCTACACCTTC
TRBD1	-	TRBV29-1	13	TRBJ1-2	CSVGGQGMIGYTF	TGCAGCGTTGGGGGACAGGGGATGATTGGCTACACCTTC
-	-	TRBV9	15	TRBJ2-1	CASSVAGASYNEQFF	TGTGCCAGCAGCGTAGCAGGGGCCTCCTACAATGAGCAGTTCTTC
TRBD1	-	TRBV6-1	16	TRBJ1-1	CASSDPRGMENTEAFF	TGTGCCAGCAGTGACCCCAGGGGGATGGAGAACACTGAAGCTTTCTTT
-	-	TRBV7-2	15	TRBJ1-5	CASGPWGTGIQPQHF	TGTGCCAGCGGACCGTGGGGCACAGGGATTCAGCCCCAGCATTTT
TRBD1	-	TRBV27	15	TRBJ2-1	CASTKGDRTYNEQFF	TGTGCCAGCACTAAAGGGGACAGAACATACAATGAGCAGTTCTTC
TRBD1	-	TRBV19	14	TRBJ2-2	CATLPTGGFRELFF	TGTGCCACCCTCCCGACAGGGGGATTCCGGGAGCTGTTTTTT
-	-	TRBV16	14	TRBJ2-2	CASSQGSWAGELFF	TGTGCCAGCAGCCAGGGGAGTTGGGCCGGGGAGCTGTTTTTT
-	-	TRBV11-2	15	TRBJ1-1	CASSFEQGRSTEAFF	TGTGCCAGCAGCTTTGAACAGGGACGAAGCACTGAAGCTTTCTTT
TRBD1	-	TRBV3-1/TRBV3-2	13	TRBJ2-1	CASSQTTGNEQFF	TGTGCCAGCAGCCAAACGACAGGGAATGAGCAGTTCTTC
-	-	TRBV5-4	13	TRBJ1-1	CASSSHGQREAFF	TGTGCCAGCAGCTCCCACGGACAACGGGAAGCTTTCTTT
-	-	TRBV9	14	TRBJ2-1	CASSGHREYNEQFF	TGTGCCAGCAGCGGGCACAGGGAATACAATGAGCAGTTCTTC
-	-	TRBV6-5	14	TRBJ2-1	CASSYGGNAREQFF	TGTGCCAGCAGTTACGGCGGGAACGCACGGGAGCAGTTCTTC
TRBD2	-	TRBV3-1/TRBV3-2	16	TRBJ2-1	CASTPRPGTTYNEQFF	TGTGCCAGCACCCCTCGACCAGGGACTACGTACAATGAGCAGTTCTTC
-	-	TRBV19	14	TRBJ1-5	CASSLGQGNQPQHF	TGTGCCAGTAGTTTGGGTCAGGGCAATCAGCCCCAGCATTTT
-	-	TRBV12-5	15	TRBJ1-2	CASGLVGAANYGYTF	TGTGCTAGTGGTTTGGTGGGGGCAGCTAACTATGGCTACACCTTC
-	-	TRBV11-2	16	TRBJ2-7	CASSLGDWRTNYEQYF	TGTGCCAGCAGCTTAGGGGACTGGAGGACTAACTACGAGCAGTACTTC
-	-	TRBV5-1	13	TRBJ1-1	CASSQTGNTEAFF	TGCGCCAGCAGCCAGACGGGGAACACTGAAGCTTTCTTT
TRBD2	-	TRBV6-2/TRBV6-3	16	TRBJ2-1	CASSRLAGDLYNEQFF	TGTGCCAGCAGTAGACTAGCGGGGGACCTCTACAATGAGCAGTTCTTC
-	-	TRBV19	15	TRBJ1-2	CASKAPIADSYGYTF	TGTGCCAGTAAGGCCCCCATAGCTGACAGTTATGGCTACACCTTC
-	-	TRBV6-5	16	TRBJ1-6	CASSYEAGLYNSPLHF	TGTGCCAGCAGTTACGAGGCAGGACTGTATAATTCACCCCTCCACTTT